This is a list of T cell receptor beta chains from one sample in a study of CD8+CD57+ T cells in acquired aplastic anemia. TCRdb analysed the reads with MiXCR anew, one entry per CDR3 protein. The sample consists of hundreds of thousands of distinct CDR3 sequences, about 70% of them appearing once. The sequencing sample was made of sorted CD4+, CD8+, or CD8+CD57+ T cells (not recorded which) from PBMCs. These receptors originate from a human donor in good health, serving as a control. Both conserved end residues are part of each CDR3. A D gene is named only where the DNA matches it firmly. Some rows mark clone size as missing; the rest say once, few, many or name a class of expanded clone.

>TRBV27|NA|TRBJ1-5|NA
TGTGCCAGCAGTTCAAACCGGGTTGGTCAGCCCCAGGGTTTT
CASSSNRVGQPQGF
>TRBV2|NA|TRBJ1-2|NA
TGTGCCAATTCACCACAGCTTTCTAACTATGGCTACACCTTC
CANSPQLSNYGYTF
>TRBV19|NA|TRBJ1-1|NA
TGTGCCAGTAGCTGGGAGATGAGGAACACTGAAGCTTTCTTT
CASSWEMRNTEAFF
>TRBV5-6|many|TRBJ1-5|NA
TGTGCCAGCAGCTCCGGATTGGACGGCAATCAGCCCCAGCATTTT
CASSSGLDGNQPQHF
>TRBV4-3|many|TRBJ1-2|NA
TGCGCCAGCAGCCAAGATCCCAGAGCCTATGGCTACACCTTC
CASSQDPRAYGYTF
>TRBV5-1|NA|TRBJ2-1|NA
TGCGCCAGCAGCGGAAACAGCTACAATGAGCAGTTCTTC
CASSGNSYNEQFF
>TRBV7-2|NA|TRBJ2-7|NA
TGTGCCAGCAGCTTAAAGGTCCTAAGCTCCTATAATTCATACTTC
CASSLKVLSSYNSYF
>TRBV11-2|NA|TRBJ2-2|TRBD1
TGTGCCAGCAGCTCGTGGACAGGGGGCAATACCGGGGAGCTGTTTTTT
CASSSWTGGNTGELFF
>TRBV19|NA|TRBJ2-3|NA
TGTGCCAGTAGTATTAAAGGCGCGACGCAGTATTTT
CASSIKGATQYF
>TRBV24-1|few|TRBJ2-5|NA
TGTGCCACCAGTGACGACCGCGGGCTCCAAGAGACCCAGTACTTC
CATSDDRGLQETQYF
>TRBV30|NA|TRBJ1-2|NA
TGTGCCTGGACAACTCTAAAGGGGGTCCAAGCTAACTATGGCTACACCTTC
CAWTTLKGVQANYGYTF
>TRBV11-2|NA|TRBJ2-1|NA
TGTGCCAGCACCGTGGTCCAGGGAGGCAATGAGCAGTTCTTC
CASTVVQGGNEQFF
>TRBV5-5|NA|TRBJ2-3|NA
TGTGCCAGCAGCAGCGCCGGGAAAGATACGCAGTATTTT
CASSSAGKDTQYF
>TRBV12-3/TRBV12-4|few|TRBJ1-5|TRBD1
TGTGCCAGCAGTGATTTGGAAGCTACGGGACAGAGTTATCAGCCCCAGCACTTT
CASSDLEATGQSYQPQHF
>TRBV5-1|NA|TRBJ2-7|NA
TGCGCCAGCAGCTTAGACGGGTTGGGAGGCGAGCAGTACTTC
CASSLDGLGGEQYF
>TRBV25-1|few|TRBJ1-5|TRBD1
TGTGCCAGTGAGGGGACAGCTCATGATGCACTGTGTAGCAATCAGCCCCAGCATTTT
CASEGTAHDALCSNQPQHF
>TRBV7-2|NA|TRBJ2-7|NA
TGTGCCAGCAGCCCAAACCCCGCGACCTACCAGTACTTC
CASSPNPATYQYF
>TRBV9|NA|TRBJ1-6|TRBD1
TGTGCCAGCAGCCCGCGCCCGGGACAGGGCGAGGATTCACCCCTCCACTTT
CASSPRPGQGEDSPLHF
>TRBV20-1|once|TRBJ2-7|NA
TGCAGTGCCCCAGGGATGAGCTCCTACGAGCAGTACTTC
CSAPGMSSYEQYF
>TRBV2|NA|TRBJ2-1|TRBD1
TGTGCCAGCAGAGTATACCGGGACAGGGGCCATGAGCAGTTCTTC
CASRVYRDRGHEQFF
>TRBV6-4|few|TRBJ1-6|NA
TGTGCCAGCAGTGAGGGGGGGAATTCACCCCTCCACTTT
CASSEGGNSPLHF
>TRBV2|NA|TRBJ2-3|NA
TGTGCCAGCAGTGAACCCCAAAATACGCAGTATTTT
CASSEPQNTQYF
>TRBV7-8|NA|TRBJ2-1|NA
TGTGCCAGCAGCTTAGCTGACTCCAATGAGCAGTTCTTC
CASSLADSNEQFF
>TRBV25-1|NA|TRBJ1-4|TRBD1
TGTGCCAGCAGGACAGGGCCAGGGGAAAAACTGTTTTTT
CASRTGPGEKLFF
>TRBV5-1|NA|TRBJ1-2|TRBD1
TGTGCCAGCAGCCTGCGGGACAGAAGGGACTACACCTTC
CASSLRDRRDYTF
>TRBV7-9|NA|TRBJ1-4|NA
TGTGCCAGCAGTGTAGTAGAACAGCGGTTTTTT
CASSVVEQRFF
>TRBV7-8|NA|TRBJ2-7|NA
TGTGCCAATAAGGGGGTCTGCTACGAGCAGGACTTC
CANKGVCYEQDF
>TRBV20-1|NA|TRBJ1-1|NA
TGCAGTGGAATCAGGGGCGCGGCGAACACTGAAGCTTTCTTT
CSGIRGAANTEAFF
>TRBV7-9|NA|TRBJ2-1|NA
TGTGCCAGCAGCTTAGGCGGGGCAGGGTACACCCCTCCATTCTTC
CASSLGGAGYTPPFF
>TRBV10-3|NA|TRBJ1-5|NA
TGTGGTACCTGCCTCGGGACAAGGGATCAGCCCCAGCATTTT
CGTCLGTRDQPQHF
>TRBV7-2|NA|TRBJ2-1|TRBD2
TGTGCCAGCAGCGCGGCCGGGGGGGCCTGGTATGAGCAGTTCTTC
CASSAAGGAWYEQFF
>TRBV20-1|many|TRBJ2-5|TRBD2
TGCAGTGCCCGGACTAGCGGGGGGCCAGAGACCCAGTACTTC
CSARTSGGPETQYF
>TRBV5-1|NA|TRBJ1-2|NA
TGCGCCAGCAGCCCCGGGCCACAGAAACCGTCTTATGGCTACACCTTC
CASSPGPQKPSYGYTF
>TRBV12-3/TRBV12-4|many|TRBJ2-1|NA
TGTGCCAGCAGTCCACCACCGACGGGAGTTAGAAACAATGAGCAGTTCTTC
CASSPPPTGVRNNEQFF
>TRBV2|many|TRBJ1-2|NA
TGTGCCAGCAGTGAAAATATTAGGGGCTACACCTTC
CASSENIRGYTF
>TRBV6-5|few|TRBJ1-5|TRBD1
TGTGCCAGCAGTTGGGACAGGGGTCTTGGTCAGCCCCAGCATTTT
CASSWDRGLGQPQHF
>TRBV7-3|once|TRBJ2-5|TRBD1
TGTGCCAGCAGCTCACCGACAGGGGGGATGGAGACCCAGTACTTC
CASSSPTGGMETQYF
>TRBV20-1|once|TRBJ2-2|NA
TGCAGTGCTAGAGACAGCCTAGTAGCGAACACCGGGGAGCTGTTTTTT
CSARDSLVANTGELFF
>TRBV7-2|NA|TRBJ2-3|NA
TGTGCCAGCAGCCCATCCACGGGGCATAATCCGCAGTATTTT
CASSPSTGHNPQYF
>TRBV20-1|NA|TRBJ2-5|TRBD2
TGCAGTGCTACCTCCTCTGGGGCAGGGAGTAGCGGGGGTCAAGAGACCCAGTACTTC
CSATSSGAGSSGGQETQYF
>TRBV4-2|NA|TRBJ2-3|TRBD2
TGTGCCAGCATTGATTGGGTAGCGGGGGGAAACACAGATACGCAGTATTTT
CASIDWVAGGNTDTQYF
>TRBV7-9|NA|TRBJ2-3|NA
TGTGCCAGCAGCTTATCAACAGGTACGCAGTATTTT
CASSLSTGTQYF
>TRBV7-3|many|TRBJ2-3|NA
TGTGCCAGCAGCCACTCCGGACCTGGACAGTATTTT
CASSHSGPGQYF
>TRBV20-1|NA|TRBJ1-1|NA
TGCAGTGCTATCGCCGCCGATGGGATGAACACTGAAGCTTTCTTT
CSAIAADGMNTEAFF
>TRBV28|many|TRBJ2-7|TRBD2
TGTGCCAGCAGTAATGGAGCGGGGACTCCCTACGAGCAGTACTTC
CASSNGAGTPYEQYF
>TRBV5-1|NA|TRBJ2-7|NA
TGCGCCAGCAGCTTGGACGCGGGGACTGGTTCCTACGAGCAGTACTTC
CASSLDAGTGSYEQYF
>TRBV2|many|TRBJ2-1|NA
TGTGCCAGCAGTCCAGGACAGCCCCCGCTTAATGAGCAGTTCTTC
CASSPGQPPLNEQFF
>TRBV12-3/TRBV12-4|NA|TRBJ2-7|NA
TGTGCCAGCACCGCCAGCCTCTCCTACGAGCAGTACTTC
CASTASLSYEQYF
>TRBV7-9|NA|TRBJ2-7|NA
TGTGCCAGCAGCTTGAACGGAAAAGGGGAGCAGTACTTC
CASSLNGKGEQYF
>TRBV7-9|NA|TRBJ2-7|NA
TGTGCCAGCAGCTTACACAGGGAGAGCTCCTACGAGCAGTACTTC
CASSLHRESSYEQYF
>TRBV7-9|NA|TRBJ1-1|NA
TGTGCCAGCAGCTTAGATGAAGGGGGCACTGAAGCTTTCTTT
CASSLDEGGTEAFF